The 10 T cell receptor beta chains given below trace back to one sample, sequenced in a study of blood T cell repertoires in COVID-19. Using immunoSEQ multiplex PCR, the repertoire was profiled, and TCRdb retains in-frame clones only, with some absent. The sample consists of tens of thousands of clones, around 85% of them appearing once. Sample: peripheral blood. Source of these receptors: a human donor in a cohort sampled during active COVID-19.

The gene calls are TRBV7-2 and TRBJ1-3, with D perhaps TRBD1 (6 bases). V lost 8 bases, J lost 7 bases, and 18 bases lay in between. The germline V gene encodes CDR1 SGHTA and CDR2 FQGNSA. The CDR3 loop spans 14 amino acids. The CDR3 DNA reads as TGTGCCAGCCAGGTCGGACAGCTCGGGAACACCATATATTTT. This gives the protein CASQVGQLGNTIYF.

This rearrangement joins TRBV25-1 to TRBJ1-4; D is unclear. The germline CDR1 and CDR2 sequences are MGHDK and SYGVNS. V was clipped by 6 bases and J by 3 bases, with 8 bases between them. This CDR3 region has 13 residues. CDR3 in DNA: TGTGCCAGCAGGAGGGCAGCTAATGAAAAACTGTTTTTT. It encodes CASRRAANEKLFF.

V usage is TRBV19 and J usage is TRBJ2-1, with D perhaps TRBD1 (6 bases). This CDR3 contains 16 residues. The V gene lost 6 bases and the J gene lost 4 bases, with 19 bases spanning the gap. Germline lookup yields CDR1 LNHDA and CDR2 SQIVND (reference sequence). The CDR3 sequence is CASRFSWTAGYNEQFF. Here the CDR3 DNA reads TGTGCCAGTAGATTCTCTTGGACAGCTGGATACAATGAGCAGTTCTTC.

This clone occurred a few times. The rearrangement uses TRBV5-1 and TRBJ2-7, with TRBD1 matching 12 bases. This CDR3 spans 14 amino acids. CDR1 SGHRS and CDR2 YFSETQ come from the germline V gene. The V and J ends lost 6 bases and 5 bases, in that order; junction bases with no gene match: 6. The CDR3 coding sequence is TGCGCCAGCACCTCCGGGACAGGGGGCAACGAGCAGTACTTC. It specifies CASTSGTGGNEQYF.

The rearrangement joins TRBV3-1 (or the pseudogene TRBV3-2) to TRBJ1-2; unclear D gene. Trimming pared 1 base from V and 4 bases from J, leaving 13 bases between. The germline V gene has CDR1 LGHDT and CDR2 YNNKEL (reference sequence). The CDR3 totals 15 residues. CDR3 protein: CASSQGEGLSYGYTF. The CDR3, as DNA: TGTGCCAGCAGCCAAGGGGAGGGATTGTCCTATGGCTACACCTTC.

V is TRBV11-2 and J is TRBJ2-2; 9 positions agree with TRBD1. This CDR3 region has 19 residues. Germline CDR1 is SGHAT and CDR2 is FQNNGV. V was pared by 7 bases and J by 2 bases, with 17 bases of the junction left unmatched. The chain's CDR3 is CASISWYNRGRANTGELFF. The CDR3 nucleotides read TGTGCCAGCATCTCGTGGTATAACAGGGGGCGAGCAAACACCGGGGAGCTGTTTTTT.

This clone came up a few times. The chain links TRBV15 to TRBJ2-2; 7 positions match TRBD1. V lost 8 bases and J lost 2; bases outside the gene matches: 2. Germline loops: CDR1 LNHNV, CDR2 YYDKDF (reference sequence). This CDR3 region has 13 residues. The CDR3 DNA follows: TGTGCCACCGGGACAGCCAACACCGGGGAGCTGTTTTTT. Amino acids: CATGTANTGELFF.

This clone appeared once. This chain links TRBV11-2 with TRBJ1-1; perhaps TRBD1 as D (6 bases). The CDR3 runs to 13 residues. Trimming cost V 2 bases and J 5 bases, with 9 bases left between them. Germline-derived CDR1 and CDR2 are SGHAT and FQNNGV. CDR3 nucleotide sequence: TGTGCCAGCAGCTTACAGGGGCAAACTGAAGCTTTCTTT. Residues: CASSLQGQTEAFF.

CDR3 protein: CASSQTPGTGANVLTF. DNA for the CDR3: TGTGCCAGCAGCCAAACTCCAGGGACTGGGGCCAACGTCCTGACTTTC. The chain carries TRBV3-1 (or the pseudogene TRBV3-2) and TRBJ2-6; weak D call: TRBD1 (5 bases). The CDR3 spans 16 residues. Trimming took 2 bases from V and 2 from J, leaving 10 bases between them. Germline V gene lookup returns CDR1 LGHDT and CDR2 YNNKEL (reference sequence).

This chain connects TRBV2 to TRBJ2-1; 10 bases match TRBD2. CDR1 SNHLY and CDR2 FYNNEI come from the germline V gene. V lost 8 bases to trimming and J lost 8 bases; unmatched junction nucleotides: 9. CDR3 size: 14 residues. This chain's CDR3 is CASSAGGPGDEQFF. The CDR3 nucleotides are TGTGCCAGCTCAGCGGGAGGGCCAGGGGATGAGCAGTTCTTC. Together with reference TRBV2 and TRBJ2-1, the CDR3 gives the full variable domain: EPEVTQTPSHQVTQMGQEVILRCVPISNHLYFYWYRQILGQKVEFLVSFYNNEISEKSEIFDDQFSVERPDGSNFTLKIRSTKLEDSAMYFCASSAGGPGDEQFFGPGTRLTVL.